Listed below are T cell receptor beta chains from one sample, sequenced in a study of CD8 T cells in Susac syndrome. Each CDR3 protein is one row after TCRdb ran MiXCR on the immunoSEQ multiplex PCR reads. The sample consists of approximately 150,000 distinct CDR3 sequences, 94% of them appearing once. Source material: CD4+ T cells from PBMCs. The receptors stem from a human donor in good health. The CDR3 runs from the conserved cysteine through the conserved F or W. D genes are given only for firm matches. Where a row states a size, it is once, few, many or the class of an expanded clone; other rows omit it.

V	J	size	D	DNA	CDR3
TRBV28	TRBJ2-7	.	.	TGTGCCAGCACCGCTTCGGGCGCCTACGAGCAGTACTTC	CASTASGAYEQYF
TRBV7-8	TRBJ1-2	.	.	TGTGCCAGCAGCTTAAGATCCCGATTTAACTATGGCTACACCTTC	CASSLRSRFNYGYTF
TRBV3-1	TRBJ2-2	.	TRBD2	TGTGCCAGCAGCCAAGTCGGGGGAGGGACCGGGGAGCTGTTTTTT	CASSQVGGGTGELFF
TRBV20-1	TRBJ2-3	.	.	TGCAGTGCCGGGGGTGCCAGGGTTAGCACAGATACGCAGTATTTT	CSAGGARVSTDTQYF
TRBV12-3/TRBV12-4	TRBJ1-2	.	TRBD1	TGTGCCAGCAGTTTAGAGAAGCAGGGGGCCTATGGCTACACCTTC	CASSLEKQGAYGYTF
TRBV4-1	TRBJ1-2	.	.	TGCGCCAGCAGCCAAGAGCTCTCAGGGAAGTACTATGGCTACACCTTC	CASSQELSGKYYGYTF
TRBV10-3	TRBJ1-2	.	.	TGTGCCATCAGTGTCGGGAACTATGGCTACACCTTC	CAISVGNYGYTF
TRBV19	TRBJ1-5	.	.	TGTGCCAGTATAACACAGGGTAATAGCAATCAGCCCCAGCATTTT	CASITQGNSNQPQHF
TRBV3-1	TRBJ1-1	.	TRBD1	TGTGCCAGCAGCCAAGACCCCGGGACAGCGAACACTGAAGCTTTCTTT	CASSQDPGTANTEAFF
TRBV5-1	TRBJ1-3	.	.	TGCGCCAGCAGCTTCGCAGGGGTTTCCTTAGGAAACACCATATATTTT	CASSFAGVSLGNTIYF
TRBV19	TRBJ1-5	.	.	TGTGCCAGTAGTAGGTCCGGGAATCAGCCCCAGCATTTT	CASSRSGNQPQHF
TRBV5-4	TRBJ2-1	.	TRBD2	TGTGCCAGCAGCTCGGACGGCGGGAGATACAATGAGCAGTTCTTC	CASSSDGGRYNEQFF
TRBV12-2	TRBJ2-6	.	.	TGTGCAAGTCGCCTAGAGTGCTCCACACAAAGTCGGGCCAACGTCCTGACTTTC	CASRLECSTQSRANVLTF
TRBV20-1	TRBJ1-1	.	.	TGCAGTGCTCCTACACAGGGCACTGAAGCTTTCTTT	CSAPTQGTEAFF
TRBV3-1	TRBJ1-2	.	.	TGTGCCAGCAGCCAAGACTGGGGCGGAAGTCCTGATAACTATGGCTACACCTTC	CASSQDWGGSPDNYGYTF
TRBV28	TRBJ2-5	few	.	TGTGCCAGCAGTTTATTGGGAGAGACCCAGTACTTC	CASSLLGETQYF
TRBV20-1	TRBJ2-5	.	TRBD2	TGCAGTGCTCCGGGGGGTCCGCAAGAGACCCAGTACTTC	CSAPGGPQETQYF
TRBV27	TRBJ2-5	.	TRBD2	TGTGCCAGCAGTTTCAGCGGGAGGGCCGGGGAGACCCAGTACTTC	CASSFSGRAGETQYF
TRBV12-3/TRBV12-4	TRBJ2-6	.	.	TGTGCCAGCAGTTCCCGACAGGAAAGCTCTGGGGCCAACGTCCTGACTTTC	CASSSRQESSGANVLTF
TRBV11-2	TRBJ2-3	.	.	TGTGCCAGCAGCTTCTTGCAGGGCATGTCGGATACGCAGTATTTT	CASSFLQGMSDTQYF
TRBV18	TRBJ2-1	.	.	TGTGCCAGCTCACCCCTATTGTTGAATGAGCAGTTCTTC	CASSPLLLNEQFF
TRBV3-1	TRBJ2-3	.	TRBD2	TGTGCCAGCAGCCGACGCGGAGCGGGGACTAGCACAGATACGCAGTATTTT	CASSRRGAGTSTDTQYF
TRBV12-5	TRBJ2-5	.	.	TGTGCTAGTGGTAGGGAGGAGACCCAGTACTTC	CASGREETQYF
TRBV19	TRBJ2-3	.	.	TGTGCCAGTAGTATTTCGGACAAAGATACGCAGTATTTT	CASSISDKDTQYF
TRBV6-2/TRBV6-3	TRBJ2-7	.	TRBD1	TGTGCCAGCAGAGGACAGGGATGGGGGTACGAGCAGTACTTC	CASRGQGWGYEQYF
TRBV3-1	TRBJ1-6	.	.	TGTGCCAGCAGCCCAGGGGATTCACCCCTCCACTTT	CASSPGDSPLHF
TRBV29-1	TRBJ1-5	.	.	TGCAGCGTTGGACATTCCAATCAGCCCCAGCATTTT	CSVGHSNQPQHF
TRBV20-1	TRBJ2-7	.	.	TGCAGTGCTAGAGGTGGCAGCTACTACGAGCAGTACTTC	CSARGGSYYEQYF
TRBV27	TRBJ1-6	.	.	TGTGCCAGCAGTTCCCCCGGTTCACCCCTCCACTTT	CASSSPGSPLHF
TRBV7-2	TRBJ1-2	.	.	TGTGCCAGCAGCTTAGGCAGGGGACCTAACTATGGCTACACCTTC	CASSLGRGPNYGYTF
TRBV18	TRBJ2-1	.	.	TGTGCCAGCTCACCAATCCCCCTAGCCAATGAGCAGTTCTTC	CASSPIPLANEQFF
TRBV30	TRBJ2-4	.	TRBD1	TGTGCCTGGAGTGTGAGGGGGCCAGCCAAAAACATTCAGTACTTC	CAWSVRGPAKNIQYF
TRBV3-1	TRBJ1-2	.	TRBD1	TGTGCCAGCAGCCAAGATCTTGGACAGGAAGGCTACACCTTC	CASSQDLGQEGYTF
TRBV6-1	TRBJ2-7	.	TRBD2	TGTGCCAGCACCAACCGGGGGGGGTGGTCCTACGAGCAGTACTTC	CASTNRGGWSYEQYF
TRBV7-9	TRBJ2-1	once	TRBD2	TGTGCCAGCAGCTTAGCTTGGACTAGTGGCGAGCAGTTCTTC	CASSLAWTSGEQFF
TRBV5-4	TRBJ2-1	.	.	TGTGCCAGCGGTCGGACCACCAATGAGCAGTTCTTC	CASGRTTNEQFF
TRBV10-3	TRBJ2-6	.	.	TGTGCCATCAGTGAGTCGGGGGCTGGGGCCAACGTCCTGACTTTC	CAISESGAGANVLTF
TRBV30	TRBJ2-7	.	.	TGTGCCTGGAGTACTTCATCCGGTGGCCTGGAGCAGTACTTC	CAWSTSSGGLEQYF
TRBV27	TRBJ1-5	.	.	TGTGCCAGCAGCCTACGGGGGGGGACCCATGGCAATCAGCCCCAGCATTTT	CASSLRGGTHGNQPQHF
TRBV6-6	TRBJ1-2	.	.	TGTGCCAGCACCTACACCCAATATGGCTACACCTTC	CASTYTQYGYTF
TRBV7-9	TRBJ2-7	.	.	TGTGCCAGCAGCGACCCCGGGGGTTCCTACGAGCAGTACTTC	CASSDPGGSYEQYF
TRBV3-1	TRBJ2-1	.	.	TGTGCCAGCAGCCCTCAAGGTGATGAGCAGTTCTTC	CASSPQGDEQFF
TRBV20-1	TRBJ1-2	.	TRBD1	TGCAGTGCTCCCGGGACAGCTAACTATGGCTACACCTTC	CSAPGTANYGYTF
TRBV5-1	TRBJ1-1	.	.	TGCGCCAGCAGCTTGCGCCGACAGATTGTTGGGGACACTGAAGCTTTCTTT	CASSLRRQIVGDTEAFF
TRBV6-2/TRBV6-3	TRBJ1-1	.	.	TGTGCCAGCAGGGTGGACGGGAACACTGAAGCTTTCTTT	CASRVDGNTEAFF
TRBV10-3	TRBJ1-1	.	.	TGTGCCATCAGGGGCCTGGGGCAGAACACTGAAGCTTTCTTT	CAIRGLGQNTEAFF
TRBV12-5	TRBJ1-1	.	.	TGTGCTAGTGGACAGGATAACACTGAAGCTTTCTTT	CASGQDNTEAFF
TRBV6-1	TRBJ1-2	.	.	TGTGCCAGCAGTGAAGCGGGGACTAACTATGGCTACACCTTC	CASSEAGTNYGYTF
TRBV15	TRBJ2-1	.	TRBD2	TGTGCCACCAGCAGAGATCTCAGCGGGAGATTGTACAATGAGCAGTTCTTC	CATSRDLSGRLYNEQFF
TRBV28	TRBJ1-2	.	.	TGTGCCAGCACCAGGCGGACGGATGGCTACACCTTC	CASTRRTDGYTF
TRBV9	TRBJ2-7	.	TRBD2	TGTGCCAGCAGCGCCCAGGTCGGGACTAGCGGGTTCTACGAGCAGTACTTC	CASSAQVGTSGFYEQYF
TRBV9	TRBJ2-1	.	.	TGTGCCAGCAGCGTAGCTGGGGGCTGGCTCTCCTACAATGAGCAGTTCTTC	CASSVAGGWLSYNEQFF
TRBV20-1	TRBJ2-1	.	.	TGCAGTGCTAGAAAGGGTCGGAACGCCTACAATGAGCAGTTCTTC	CSARKGRNAYNEQFF
TRBV20-1	TRBJ2-3	.	TRBD1	TGCAGTAAAGGACAGGGGCTGGGAGATACGCAGTATTTT	CSKGQGLGDTQYF
TRBV19	TRBJ1-1	.	.	TGTGCCAGTAGTAAAGCCCTCGGGTGGCACACTGAAGCTTTCTTT	CASSKALGWHTEAFF
TRBV2	TRBJ2-7	.	TRBD2	TGTGCCAGCACCTGGACTAGCGGGAGACCCGAGCAGTACTTC	CASTWTSGRPEQYF
TRBV20-1	TRBJ2-5	.	TRBD2	TGCAGTGCTAGACTAGCGGGCCAAGAGACCCAGTACTTC	CSARLAGQETQYF